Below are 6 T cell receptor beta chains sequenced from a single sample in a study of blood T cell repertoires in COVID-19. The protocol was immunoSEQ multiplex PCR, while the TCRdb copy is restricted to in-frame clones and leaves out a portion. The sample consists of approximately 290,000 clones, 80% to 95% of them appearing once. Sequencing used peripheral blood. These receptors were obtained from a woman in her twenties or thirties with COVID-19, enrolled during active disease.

The CDR3 loop reads CASSFAYEQYF. In DNA form, the CDR3 reads TGTGCCAGCAGTTTCGCCTACGAGCAGTACTTC. This chain joins TRBV12-3 or TRBV12-4 and TRBJ2-7, with D uncertain. Trimming cost V 3 bases and J 2 bases, with 2 bases left between them. The CDR3 is 11 residues long.

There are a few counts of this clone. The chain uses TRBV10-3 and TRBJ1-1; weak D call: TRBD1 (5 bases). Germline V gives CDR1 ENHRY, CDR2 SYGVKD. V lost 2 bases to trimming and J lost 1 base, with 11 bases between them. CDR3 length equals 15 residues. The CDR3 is CAISETGVPNTEAFF. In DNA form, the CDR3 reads TGTGCCATCAGTGAGACGGGGGTCCCGAACACTGAAGCTTTCTTT.

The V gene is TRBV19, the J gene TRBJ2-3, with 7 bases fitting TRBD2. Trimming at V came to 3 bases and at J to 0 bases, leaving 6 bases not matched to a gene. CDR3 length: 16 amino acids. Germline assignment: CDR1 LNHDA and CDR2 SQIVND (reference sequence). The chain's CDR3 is CASSMGGRASTDTQYF. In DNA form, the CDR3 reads TGTGCCAGTAGTATGGGAGGGCGAGCTAGCACAGATACGCAGTATTTT.

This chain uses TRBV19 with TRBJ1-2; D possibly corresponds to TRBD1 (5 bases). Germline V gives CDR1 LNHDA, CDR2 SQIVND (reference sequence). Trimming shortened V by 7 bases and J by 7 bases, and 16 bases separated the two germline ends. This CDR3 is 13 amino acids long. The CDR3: CASKEGFPSGYTF. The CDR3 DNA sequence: TGTGCCAGTAAGGAGGGGTTTCCTAGTGGCTACACCTTC.

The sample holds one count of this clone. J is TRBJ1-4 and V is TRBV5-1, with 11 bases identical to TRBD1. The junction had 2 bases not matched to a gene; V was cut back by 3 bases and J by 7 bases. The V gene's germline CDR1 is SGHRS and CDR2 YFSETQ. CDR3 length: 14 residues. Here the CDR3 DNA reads TGCGCCAGCAGCTCGGACAGGGGGCCTGAAAAACTGTTTTTT. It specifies CASSSDRGPEKLFF.

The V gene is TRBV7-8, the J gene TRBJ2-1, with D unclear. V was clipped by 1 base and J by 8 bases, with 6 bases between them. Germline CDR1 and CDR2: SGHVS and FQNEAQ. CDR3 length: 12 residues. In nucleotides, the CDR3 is TGTGCCAGCAGCTTAGGACGGGATGAGCAGTTCTTC. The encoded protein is CASSLGRDEQFF.